The 26 T cell receptor beta chains listed next were all sequenced from one sample in a study of shared clonotypes between healthy human individuals. Some clones are missing from TCRdb's copy, which holds only in-frame ones; the method was immunoSEQ multiplex PCR. The table lists about 510,000 clones, 79% of them singletons. The sequencing sample was made of PBMCs. These receptors came from a woman aged 40 to 50 in good health. Some clones in this sample may be carry-over from other donors' samples.

The rearrangement links TRBV6-6 to TRBJ2-7; the match to TRBD2 covers 10 bases. Germline CDR1 reads MNHNY; CDR2 reads SVGAGI (reference sequence). With V trimmed by 8 bases and J by 1 base, 5 bases remained unmatched. This CDR3 contains 14 residues. The CDR3 region has the DNA TGTGCCAGCCTAGAGCGGGGGGGGTCCTACGAGCAGTACTTC. Translation gives CASLERGGSYEQYF.

The rearrangement uses TRBV2 and TRBJ1-4; 8 nucleotides agree with TRBD1. The CDR3 sequence is 14 residues long. With V trimmed by 7 bases and J by 3 bases, 4 bases remained unmatched. Germline V gene data show CDR1 as SNHLY and CDR2 as FYNNEI. The CDR3 sequence is CASTTDRANEKLFF. DNA of the CDR3: TGTGCCAGCACGACGGACAGGGCTAATGAAAAACTGTTTTTT. Full variable domain (remainder filled in from reference TRBV2 and TRBJ1-4): EPEVTQTPSHQVTQMGQEVILRCVPISNHLYFYWYRQILGQKVEFLVSFYNNEISEKSEIFDDQFSVERPDGSNFTLKIRSTKLEDSAMYFCASTTDRANEKLFFGSGTQLSVL.

This chain connects TRBV11-2 to TRBJ2-5; D assignment may be TRBD1 or TRBD2 (5 bases each). The germline V gene has CDR1 SGHAT and CDR2 FQNNGV. This CDR3 spans 15 amino acids. Trimming pared 2 bases from V and 7 bases from J, leaving 17 bases between. The CDR3 spells CASSLLGTGFGTQYF. The CDR3 nucleotides are TGTGCCAGCAGCTTACTGGGGACCGGGTTCGGGACCCAGTACTTC.

The rearrangement uses TRBV28 and TRBJ2-7; D tentatively reads TRBD1 or TRBD2 (5 bases each). V was trimmed by 6 bases and J by 3 bases, leaving 24 bases between them. This CDR3 contains 17 residues. From germline, CDR1 is MDHEN and CDR2 SYDVKM. CDR3 protein: CASSLGVGSRDGYEQYF. The CDR3 DNA is TGTGCCAGCAGCCTGGGTGTCGGATCCAGGGACGGCTACGAGCAGTACTTC.

This clone came up once. The genes are TRBV5-1 and TRBJ2-3, with D possibly TRBD1 on 6 matching bases. Germline V lookup: CDR1 SGHRS, CDR2 YFSETQ. This CDR3 comprises 14 residues. V lost 1 base to trimming and J lost 6 bases, with 12 bases between them. The CDR3 DNA is TGCGCCAGCAGCTTGACGGACAGTAGGGATACGCAGTATTTT. Amino acid sequence: CASSLTDSRDTQYF.

The chain carries TRBV11-3 and TRBJ2-1; 16 bases are a match to TRBD2. Germline-derived CDR1 and CDR2 are SGHNT and YENEEA. Germline trimming cut 1 base from V and 9 bases from J; bases unmatched to any gene: 6. This CDR3 region has 17 residues. This CDR3 reads CASSLGGTSGRGGEQFF. The CDR3 DNA sequence: TGTGCCAGCAGCTTAGGTGGGACTAGCGGGAGGGGCGGTGAGCAGTTCTTC.

The V and J genes are TRBV12-5 and TRBJ1-1, with D perhaps TRBD1 (6 bases). Germline CDR1 LGHNT, CDR2 FRNRAP. There are 13 residues in the CDR3. The germline V and J ends were trimmed by 6 bases and 1 base, with 9 bases remaining between them. CDR3 sequence: CASGTDRNTEAFF. CDR3 DNA sequence: TGTGCTAGTGGCACGGACAGGAACACTGAAGCTTTCTTT. Based on the CDR3 plus reference TRBV12-5 and TRBJ1-1, the full variable domain is DARVTQTPRHKVTEMGQEVTMRCQPILGHNTVFWYRQTMMQGLELLAYFRNRAPLDDSGMPKDRFSAEMPDATLATLKIQPSEPRDSAVYFCASGTDRNTEAFFGQGTRLTVV.

This clone has only one observation. The CDR3 loop reads CASSDGHLWETQYF. CDR3 nucleotide sequence: TGTGCCAGCAGTGACGGGCATTTGTGGGAGACCCAGTACTTC. This chain joins TRBV6-4 and TRBJ2-5; D is unclear. The CDR3 covers 14 residues. CDR1 and CDR2 from the germline V gene are MRHNA and SNTAGT. V was clipped by 2 bases and J by 5 bases, with 12 bases between them.

This clone was seen a few times. This CDR3 is also generated by other DNA sequences in the sample. The chain carries TRBV18 and TRBJ1-1; D unclear. Germline CDR1 KGHSH, CDR2 LQKENI. V lost 1 base, J lost 2 bases, and 8 bases lay in between. The CDR3 length is 14 residues. CDR3 sequence (DNA): TGTGCCAGCTCACCACGGCGCGAAAACACTGAAGCTTTCTTT. This translates into CASSPRRENTEAFF.

This clone was detected a few times. V and J are TRBV29-1 and TRBJ2-3; tentatively, D is TRBD2 (5 bases). The germline V gene encodes CDR1 SQVTM and CDR2 ANQGSEA. The CDR3 extends over 12 amino acids. Trimming cost V 4 bases and J 2 bases, with 7 bases left between them. The CDR3 DNA is TGCAGCGTTGGGGAGACCACAGATACGCAGTATTTT. Protein product: CSVGETTDTQYF.

The genes are TRBV9 and TRBJ2-7; 7 nucleotides line up with TRBD1. After removal of 3 bases from V and 2 bases from J, the junction contained 8 bases not matched to a gene. CDR1 and CDR2 from the germline V gene are SGDLS and YYNGEE. The length of the CDR3 is 15 residues. The CDR3 DNA sequence: TGTGCCAGCAGCGCCGGATGGGACAGCACCTACGAGCAGTACTTC. It yields the protein CASSAGWDSTYEQYF.

V is TRBV27 and J is TRBJ2-3, with 8 nucleotides matching TRBD2. This CDR3 has 18 amino acids. Trimming cost V 5 bases and J 2 bases; bases outside gene matches: 15. The germline CDR1 and CDR2 sequences are MNHEY and SMNVEV (reference sequence). In nucleotides, the CDR3 is TGTGCCAGCAGTACCCCCCGGCTAGCGGGCCCCTTCACAGATACGCAGTATTTT. This translates into CASSTPRLAGPFTDTQYF.

CDR3 region: CASSLEGTLPHNEQFF. The CDR3 DNA reads as TGTGCCAGCAGCTTAGAGGGGACGTTACCTCACAATGAGCAGTTCTTC. The chain employs TRBV7-2 and TRBJ2-1; D may be TRBD1 or TRBD2 (5 bases each). V was shortened by 1 base and J by 5 bases, with 15 bases between the two germline ends. The CDR3 sequence is 16 residues long. Germline V gene data show CDR1 as SGHTA and CDR2 as FQGNSA.

This sequence joins TRBV28 and TRBJ1-2, with 9 bases matching TRBD1. With 3 bases clipped from V and 7 bases from J, the junction kept 9 bases outside the gene matches. The CDR3 covers 15 residues. The germline V gene has CDR1 MDHEN and CDR2 SYDVKM. CDR3 in amino acids: CASSFPVGQGLGYTF. In DNA form, the CDR3 reads TGTGCCAGCAGTTTCCCCGTGGGACAGGGTCTTGGCTACACCTTC.

The chain uses TRBV28 and TRBJ2-5; D is perhaps TRBD1 (6 bases). CDR3 length: 14 amino acids. The germline V gene has CDR1 MDHEN and CDR2 SYDVKM. Between the trimmed V and J ends, which lost 5 bases and 5 bases, there was a span of 15 bases. The CDR3 loop reads CASSPPQGRETQYF. The CDR3 nucleotides read TGTGCCAGCAGTCCCCCACAGGGCCGGGAGACCCAGTACTTC.

This chain connects TRBV9 to TRBJ2-1; D assignment may be TRBD1 or TRBD2 (5 bases each). Germline lookup yields CDR1 SGDLS and CDR2 YYNGEE. The CDR3 is 15 residues long. V gave up 0 bases and J gave up 5 bases, with 12 bases separating them. Here the CDR3 DNA reads TGTGCCAGCAGCGTAGTAGGGACCCCCAACAATGAGCAGTTCTTC. Protein: CASSVVGTPNNEQFF.

The V gene is TRBV19, the J gene TRBJ2-3; 8 bases are shared with TRBD2. Germline CDR1 and CDR2: LNHDA and SQIVND (reference sequence). Germline trimming cut 4 bases from V and 5 bases from J; bases unmatched to any gene: 2. The CDR3 consists of 13 residues. The CDR3 DNA sequence: TGTGCCAGTAGTACTACTAGCGGAGATACGCAGTATTTT. Translated: CASSTTSGDTQYF.

The chain uses TRBV28 and TRBJ2-5, with D tentatively TRBD2 (6 bases). The CDR3 is 13 residues long. V dropped 8 bases and J dropped 4 bases, with 14 bases sitting between them. CDR1 is MDHEN and CDR2 is SYDVKM in the germline V gene. CDR3 bases: TGTGCCAGCCAAAAAGCGGGCCTAGAGACCCAGTACTTC. Its translation: CASQKAGLETQYF. Drawing the rest from reference TRBV28 and TRBJ2-5, the complete variable domain is DVKVTQSSRYLVKRTGEKVFLECVQDMDHENMFWYRQDPGLGLRLIYFSYDVKMKEKGDIPEGYSVSREKKERFSLILESASTNQTSMYLCASQKAGLETQYFGPGTRLLVL.

The CDR3 DNA reads TGTGCCAGCGGAAGGGCCGGTTCGGATACGCAGTATTTT. It is translated as CASGRAGSDTQYF. V usage is TRBV7-9 and J usage is TRBJ2-3; the D is unclear. Germline-derived CDR1 and CDR2 are SEHNR and FQNEAQ (reference sequence). The V and J ends lost 8 bases and 6 bases respectively, with 15 bases between them. The CDR3 has 13 amino acids.

The chain links TRBV28 to TRBJ1-5; TRBD1 agrees at 7 bases. Germline trimming cut 5 bases from V and 6 bases from J; bases unmatched to any gene: 7. Germline assignment: CDR1 MDHEN and CDR2 SYDVKM. The CDR3 is made up of 14 amino acids. The DNA of the CDR3 is TGTGCCAGCAGTCGGACAGCAGGGGGTCAGCCCCAGCATTTT. Translated: CASSRTAGGQPQHF.

This chain uses TRBV2 with TRBJ1-4, with D hard to call. Germline V gene lookup returns CDR1 SNHLY and CDR2 FYNNEI. This CDR3 is 14 amino acids long. V lost 4 bases to trimming and J lost 0 bases, with 6 bases between them. This CDR3 is CASSVGATNEKLFF. The CDR3 DNA follows: TGTGCCAGCAGTGTGGGAGCAACTAATGAAAAACTGTTTTTT.

The chain uses TRBV11-2 and TRBJ2-7, with TRBD2 matching 7 bases. The V and J ends lost 5 bases and 2 bases, in that order; junction bases with no gene match: 9. The CDR3 runs 15 residues. The germline gives CDR1 SGHAT, CDR2 FQNNGV. The CDR3 here is CASSLSGGTPYEQYF. CDR3 bases: TGTGCCAGCAGCCTCTCCGGGGGGACTCCCTACGAGCAGTACTTC.

The chain combines TRBV29-1 with TRBJ1-2, with TRBD1 matching 8 bases. Germline assignment: CDR1 SQVTM and CDR2 ANQGSEA. This CDR3 is 14 amino acids long. Trimming cost V 2 bases and J 6 bases; bases outside gene matches: 8. CDR3 loop: CSVEQGARGNGYTF. The CDR3 DNA follows: TGCAGCGTTGAACAGGGGGCGCGAGGAAATGGCTACACCTTC.

The genes are TRBV19 and TRBJ1-1, with TRBD1 as a possible D gene (5 bases). CDR3 length: 13 residues. The V gene's germline CDR1 is LNHDA and CDR2 SQIVND (reference sequence). V was shortened by 8 bases and J by 1 base, with 11 bases between the two germline ends. The CDR3 is CASHDRGNTEAFF. The CDR3 DNA reads TGTGCCAGTCACGACAGAGGGAACACTGAAGCTTTCTTT.

This chain links TRBV21-1 with TRBJ2-1; TRBD2, as called in the table, went unchecked against the DNA. TRBV21-1 counts as a pseudogene. The CDR3 is made up of 16 amino acids. The CDR3 reads CASSRNWTSGHNEQFF. Written as DNA, the CDR3 is TGTGCCAGCAGCAGGAACTGGACTAGCGGGCACAATGAGCAGTTCTTC.

The chain has TRBV5-1 and TRBJ2-5, with D perhaps being TRBD1 or TRBD2 (5 bases each). Trimming removed 3 bases from V and 2 bases from J, with 8 bases in between. Germline CDR1 SGHRS, CDR2 YFSETQ. The CDR3 sequence is 13 residues long. This CDR3 reads CASSSGPQETQYF. In DNA form, the CDR3 reads TGCGCCAGCAGCTCGGGACCTCAAGAGACCCAGTACTTC.